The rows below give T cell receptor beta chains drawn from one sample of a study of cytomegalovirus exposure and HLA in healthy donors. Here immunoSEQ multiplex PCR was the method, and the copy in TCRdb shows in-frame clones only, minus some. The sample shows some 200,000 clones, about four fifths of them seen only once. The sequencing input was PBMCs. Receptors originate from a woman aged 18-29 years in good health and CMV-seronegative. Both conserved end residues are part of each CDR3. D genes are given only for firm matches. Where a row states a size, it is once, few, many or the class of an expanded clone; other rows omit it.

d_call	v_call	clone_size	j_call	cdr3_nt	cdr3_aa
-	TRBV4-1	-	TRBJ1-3	TGCGCCAGCAGCTCCAAGAGTAGGGGGTTAGGAAACACCATATATTTT	CASSSKSRGLGNTIYF
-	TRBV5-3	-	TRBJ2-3	TGTGCCAGAAGGGATTGGACAATGACAGATACGCAGTATTTT	CARRDWTMTDTQYF
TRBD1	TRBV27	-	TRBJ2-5	TGTGCCACCTCACCCGACAGGGTCGTGTTAGAGACCCAGTACTTC	CATSPDRVVLETQYF
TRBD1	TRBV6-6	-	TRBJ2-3	TGTGCCAGCAGTTACGCACCAAAGACAGGGCGAGATACGCAGTATTTT	CASSYAPKTGRDTQYF
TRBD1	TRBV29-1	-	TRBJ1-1	TGCAGCGTTGAAGGGCAGGGGGCGCGTGCTTTCTTT	CSVEGQGARAFF
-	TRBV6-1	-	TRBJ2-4	TGTGCCAGCAGTGATTCGGGGGTGAAAGCCAAAAACATTCAGTACTTC	CASSDSGVKAKNIQYF
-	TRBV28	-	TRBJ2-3	TGTGCCAGCAGTTTATCAGCGGAGACCCTAGATACGCAGTATTTT	CASSLSAETLDTQYF
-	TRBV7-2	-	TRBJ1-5	TGTGCCAGCAGCTTAGTCAGCACGGGTAGCAATCAGCCCCAGCATTTT	CASSLVSTGSNQPQHF
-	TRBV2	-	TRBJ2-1	TGTGCCAGCAATTATCCCAGCAATGAGCAGTTCTTC	CASNYPSNEQFF
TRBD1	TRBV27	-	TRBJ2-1	TGTGCCAGCAGTTTGCTCCCCGGGACAGGTACCAATGAGCAGTTCTTC	CASSLLPGTGTNEQFF
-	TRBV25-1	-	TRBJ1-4	TGTGCCAGCCTCAAAGGAGGAGGTAATGAAAAACTGTTTTTT	CASLKGGGNEKLFF
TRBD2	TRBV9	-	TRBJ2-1	TGTGCCAGCAGCGTAGACGAGCGGGGGTCCTACAATGAGCAGTTCTTC	CASSVDERGSYNEQFF
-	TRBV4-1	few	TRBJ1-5	TGCGCCAGCAGCCATATAACGGGTATGGGCAATCAGCCCCAGCATTTT	CASSHITGMGNQPQHF
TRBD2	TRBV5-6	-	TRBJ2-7	TGTGCCAGCAGCTCCGGGACTAGCGATTCCTACGAGCAGTACTTC	CASSSGTSDSYEQYF
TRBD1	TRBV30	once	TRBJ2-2	TGTGCCTGGAGTGTGCACCCGAACAGGGGAGCCGGGGAGCTGTTTTTT	CAWSVHPNRGAGELFF
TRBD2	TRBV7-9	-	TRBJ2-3	TGTTCCAGCAGCTTGGATACTAGCGGGAGAAGCACAAATACGCAGTATTTT	CSSSLDTSGRSTNTQYF
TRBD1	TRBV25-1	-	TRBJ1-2	TGTGCCAGCAGTGTACAGGGGAACTATGGCTACACCTTC	CASSVQGNYGYTF
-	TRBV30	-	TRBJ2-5	TGTGCCTGGAGTTCCCCCCGCGGGACCCAGTACTTC	CAWSSPRGTQYF
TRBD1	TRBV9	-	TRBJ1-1	TGTGCCAGCAGCGCGGGACAGCTGAACACTGAAGCTTTCTTT	CASSAGQLNTEAFF
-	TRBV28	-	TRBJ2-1	TGTGCCAGCAGTGTGAGGGCGGGCAGAGCCTACAATGAGCAGTTCTTC	CASSVRAGRAYNEQFF
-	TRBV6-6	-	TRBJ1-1	TGTGCCAGCACCGAGGGAGGTGGCGGCAACACTGAAGCTTTCTTT	CASTEGGGGNTEAFF
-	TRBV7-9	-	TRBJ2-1	TGTGCCAGCAGCCTTGGGATCTCTAGCGAGCAGTTCTTC	CASSLGISSEQFF
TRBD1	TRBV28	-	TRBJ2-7	TGTGCCAGCAGGGCGCCAGTTGGGACAGCAACGCTAACCACAACATCCTACGAGCAGTACTTC	CASRAPVGTATLTTTSYEQYF
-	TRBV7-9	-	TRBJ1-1	TGTGCCAGCAGCTTCGTGGCGGTTAACACTGAAGCTTTCTTT	CASSFVAVNTEAFF
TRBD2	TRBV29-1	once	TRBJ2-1	TGCAGCGTTGAACCGACTAGCGGGAGAATAACCTACAATGAGCAGTTCTTC	CSVEPTSGRITYNEQFF
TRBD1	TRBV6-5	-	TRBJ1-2	TGTGCCAGCAGTTACCGCGGACAGGGCTATGGCTACACCTTC	CASSYRGQGYGYTF
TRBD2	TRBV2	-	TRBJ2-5	TGTGCCAGCAGTGAGACCTGGACTAGCGGGAGTCGAGAGACCCAGTACTTC	CASSETWTSGSRETQYF
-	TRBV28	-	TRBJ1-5	TGTGCCAGCAGTACATCACAGCCCCAGCATTTT	CASSTSQPQHF
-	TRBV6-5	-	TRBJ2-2	TGTGCCAGCAGGCTAGAGACCCACACCGGGGAGCTGTTTTTT	CASRLETHTGELFF
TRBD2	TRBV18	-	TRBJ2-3	TGTGCCAGCTCACGGGGGACTAGCGGGAGGACTCTACTTGGCACAGATACGCAGTATTTT	CASSRGTSGRTLLGTDTQYF
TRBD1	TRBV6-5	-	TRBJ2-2	TGTGCCATTTACAACCGGGACAGGGGCACCGGGGAGCTGTTTTTT	CAIYNRDRGTGELFF
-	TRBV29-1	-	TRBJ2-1	TGCAGCGTTGCGGGTGCTGCGGGTCGAAATGAGCAGTTCTTC	CSVAGAAGRNEQFF
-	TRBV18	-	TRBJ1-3	TGTGCCAGCTCACCGTCGACAGTAAAGAGTGGAAACACCATATATTTT	CASSPSTVKSGNTIYF
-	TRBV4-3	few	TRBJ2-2	TGCGCCAGCAGCCAGTGGGGCGCTACCGGGGAGCTGTTTTTT	CASSQWGATGELFF
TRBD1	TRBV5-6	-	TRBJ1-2	TGTGCCAGCAGCGCTTTATCACAGGGGGCACGGGGCTACACCTTC	CASSALSQGARGYTF
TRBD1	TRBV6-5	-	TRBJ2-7	TGTGCCAGCAGCGGACAGGGGCGGGACGAGCAGTACTTC	CASSGQGRDEQYF
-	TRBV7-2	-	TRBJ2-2	TGTGCCAGCAGCTACAGGGTCGGGGAGCTGTTTTTT	CASSYRVGELFF
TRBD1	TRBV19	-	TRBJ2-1	TGTGCCAGTAGTAAAGACAGGGGGACCTACAATGAGCAGTTCTTC	CASSKDRGTYNEQFF
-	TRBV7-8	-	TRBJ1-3	TGTGCCAGCAGCTTAGGGGCCGGGAGAGGATCCGGAAACACCATATATTTT	CASSLGAGRGSGNTIYF
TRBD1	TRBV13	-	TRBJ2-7	TGTGCCAGCAGCTCCCGGGACAGGGGGCACGAGCAGTACTTC	CASSSRDRGHEQYF
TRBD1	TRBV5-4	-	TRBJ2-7	TGTGCCAGCAGCCCTGGACAGGGGGCCTACGAGCAGTACTTC	CASSPGQGAYEQYF